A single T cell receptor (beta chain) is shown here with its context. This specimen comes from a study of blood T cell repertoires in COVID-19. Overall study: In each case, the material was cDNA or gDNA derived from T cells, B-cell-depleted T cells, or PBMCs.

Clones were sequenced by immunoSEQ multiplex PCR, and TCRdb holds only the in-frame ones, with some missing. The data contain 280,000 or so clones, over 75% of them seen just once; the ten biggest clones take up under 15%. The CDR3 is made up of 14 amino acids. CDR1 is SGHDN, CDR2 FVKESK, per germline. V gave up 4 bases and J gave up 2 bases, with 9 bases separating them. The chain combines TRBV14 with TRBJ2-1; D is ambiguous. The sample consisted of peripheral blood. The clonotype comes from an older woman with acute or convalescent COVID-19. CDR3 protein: CASSRQAPYNEQFF. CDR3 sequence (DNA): TGTGCCAGCAGCCGGCAGGCCCCCTACAATGAGCAGTTCTTC.